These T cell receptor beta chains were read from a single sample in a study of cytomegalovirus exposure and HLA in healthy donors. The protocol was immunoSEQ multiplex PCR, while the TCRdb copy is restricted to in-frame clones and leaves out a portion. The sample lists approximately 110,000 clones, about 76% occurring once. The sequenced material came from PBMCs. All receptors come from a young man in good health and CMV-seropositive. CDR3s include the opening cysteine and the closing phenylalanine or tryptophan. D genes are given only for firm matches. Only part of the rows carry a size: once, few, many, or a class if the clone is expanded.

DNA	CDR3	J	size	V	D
TGTGCCAGCAGCTTCCTAAACCAAGAGACCCAGTACTTC	CASSFLNQETQYF	TRBJ2-5	NA	TRBV7-3	NA
TGTGCCAGCAGCTTAGAGCCGGTGGGGAGGGTTAATGAAAAACTGTTTTTT	CASSLEPVGRVNEKLFF	TRBJ1-4	few	TRBV11-2	NA
TGCGCCAGCAGTTTACAGGTCTCCTATAATTCACCCCTCCACTTT	CASSLQVSYNSPLHF	TRBJ1-6	NA	TRBV5-1	NA
TGTGCCAGCAGCTTTCCTTTGGGCGTCCCCAATTCACCCCTCCACTTT	CASSFPLGVPNSPLHF	TRBJ1-6	few	TRBV7-2	NA
TGTGCCAGCAACCACGTCCAGGGTCCCGGCGAGCAGTACTTC	CASNHVQGPGEQYF	TRBJ2-7	NA	TRBV28	NA
TGTGCCAGCAGCCCTCTGGGAGTGTACGAGCAGTACTTC	CASSPLGVYEQYF	TRBJ2-7	NA	TRBV7-6	NA
TGTGCCAGCAGGGCCGTCGAAGCAGGGGAAGCTTTCTTT	CASRAVEAGEAFF	TRBJ1-1	NA	TRBV2	NA
TGTGCCAGCTCTTACAGGGTTGGGACTGAAGCTTTCTTT	CASSYRVGTEAFF	TRBJ1-1	NA	TRBV6-1	NA
TGTGCCAGCAGTGGGACAGGGTACCACGAGCAGTACTTC	CASSGTGYHEQYF	TRBJ2-7	NA	TRBV27	TRBD1
TGTGCCAGCAGCGTAGGCAGGCACGGCTACACCTTC	CASSVGRHGYTF	TRBJ1-2	few	TRBV9	NA
TGTGCCAGCAGTGAAGGGGGGGGGAACGAGCAGTACTTC	CASSEGGGNEQYF	TRBJ2-7	NA	TRBV6-1	TRBD2
TGCGCCAGCAGCCACGCGGGACCGCCAGTGGGCGAGCAGTACTTC	CASSHAGPPVGEQYF	TRBJ2-7	NA	TRBV4-1	NA
TGTGCCAGCAGCACGCGGGGGGACAGCCTCCCTATTGGGGAAAAACTGTTTTTT	CASSTRGDSLPIGEKLFF	TRBJ1-4	NA	TRBV9	TRBD1
TGTGCCAGCAGCCGGGGGGGCGGGTTTCAAGAGACCCAGTACTTC	CASSRGGGFQETQYF	TRBJ2-5	NA	TRBV7-2	TRBD2
TGTGCCAGCAGTCCCGGGACTAGCGGGGTGAAGGGGCAGTTCTTC	CASSPGTSGVKGQFF	TRBJ2-1	NA	TRBV6-5	TRBD2
TGCGCCAGCAGTGCCCAGGTGGGGGCTTATAGCAATCAGCCCCAGCATTTT	CASSAQVGAYSNQPQHF	TRBJ1-5	NA	TRBV10-2	NA
TGTGCCAGCAGCTTGAGGCCAGGGGATGAAAAACTGTTTTTT	CASSLRPGDEKLFF	TRBJ1-4	NA	TRBV5-4	NA
TGTGCCAGCAGCGCCGGTGGTAGCGGGGGGAAGAACACCGGGGAGCTGTTTTTT	CASSAGGSGGKNTGELFF	TRBJ2-2	NA	TRBV9	TRBD2
TGTGCCATCAGGGACAGGGCAAAAAGCTACGAGCAGTACTTC	CAIRDRAKSYEQYF	TRBJ2-7	NA	TRBV10-3	TRBD1
TGTGCCAGCAGCTTGGGGACAGGGGGGAACACTGAAGCTTTCTTT	CASSLGTGGNTEAFF	TRBJ1-1	few	TRBV7-9	TRBD1
TGTGCCAGTAGTGAGGCAGAAGGAGGGAAACTGTTTTTT	CASSEAEGGKLFF	TRBJ1-4	NA	TRBV19	NA
TGTGCCAGTAGTACACAGCTCTCTGGAAACACCATATATTTT	CASSTQLSGNTIYF	TRBJ1-3	few	TRBV19	NA
TGTGCCATCGGGGAGGACGGCCCAGTCCATAATTCACCCCTCCACTTT	CAIGEDGPVHNSPLHF	TRBJ1-6	NA	TRBV10-3	NA
TGTGCCAGCAGCCCGGACGGGGGTTACAATGAGCAGTTCTTC	CASSPDGGYNEQFF	TRBJ2-1	NA	TRBV5-4	NA
TGCGCCAGCAGCTTGACCGGGAACGGCAATCAGCCCCAGCATTTT	CASSLTGNGNQPQHF	TRBJ1-5	NA	TRBV5-1	NA
TGTGCCAGCAGCGATCAGGGGACCTACGAGCAGTACTTC	CASSDQGTYEQYF	TRBJ2-7	once	TRBV5-4	NA
TGTGCCAGCAGCCAAGATCTAGCACCCTCTGGGGCCAACGTCCTGACTTTC	CASSQDLAPSGANVLTF	TRBJ2-6	few	TRBV4-2	NA
TGTGCCAGCAGCATCCCCGGGGATTCTAACTATGGCTACACCTTC	CASSIPGDSNYGYTF	TRBJ1-2	NA	TRBV9	NA
TGTGCCAGCATATCGGGCGGGGCTAGCACAGATACGCAGTATTTT	CASISGGASTDTQYF	TRBJ2-3	NA	TRBV2	NA
TGTGCCAGCAGGGCAACTAGCGGGGGGCCGAAAGAGACCCAGTACTTC	CASRATSGGPKETQYF	TRBJ2-5	NA	TRBV2	TRBD2
TGTGCCAGCAGCCTACTGCCGGCGACTAGGATTTCAGAGACCCAGTACTTC	CASSLLPATRISETQYF	TRBJ2-5	NA	TRBV7-9	NA
TGTGCCAGCCATCGAGGTTCTCAGCCCCAGCATTTT	CASHRGSQPQHF	TRBJ1-5	NA	TRBV6-6	NA
TGTGCCAGCAGTACTAGCGGGGGCACAGATACGCAGTATTTT	CASSTSGGTDTQYF	TRBJ2-3	NA	TRBV7-6	TRBD2
TGTGCCAGTAGTATTACAGCCCACAGGGGGCCCAATCAGCCCCAGCATTTT	CASSITAHRGPNQPQHF	TRBJ1-5	NA	TRBV19	TRBD1
TGTGCCAGCAGTCCTACTCTCGACAGGGGGCACACCGGGGAGCTGTTTTTT	CASSPTLDRGHTGELFF	TRBJ2-2	NA	TRBV7-9	TRBD1
TGTGCCAGCTCACGAAATGGACTAGCGGGGGGAGAGACCCAGTACTTC	CASSRNGLAGGETQYF	TRBJ2-5	NA	TRBV18	TRBD2
TGTGCCTGCGCCGGGGGGCGCAGCTATGGCTACACCTTC	CACAGGRSYGYTF	TRBJ1-2	NA	TRBV30	NA
TGTGCCAGCAGTCTAACAGGGGCTGGAAACACCATATATTTT	CASSLTGAGNTIYF	TRBJ1-3	NA	TRBV6-6	TRBD1
TGTGCCAGCAGCCCGGGACAGGGGGCTTACAATGAGCAGTTCTTC	CASSPGQGAYNEQFF	TRBJ2-1	NA	TRBV2	TRBD1
TGCGCCAGCAGCTTGGGGGGAGGGGGGGGCTACGAGCAGTACTTC	CASSLGGGGGYEQYF	TRBJ2-7	once	TRBV5-1	NA
TGTGCCAGCAGTCCCAGGGAGGGTGGACGGCACGAGCAGTACTTC	CASSPREGGRHEQYF	TRBJ2-7	NA	TRBV6-5	TRBD2
TGTGCCATCAGTGAAGCCCCGGACAGGGGGGTTGAAGCTTTCTTT	CAISEAPDRGVEAFF	TRBJ1-1	NA	TRBV10-3	TRBD1
TGTGCCTGGAGAGCTAGGGGGACAGGGAACACTGAAGCTTTCTTT	CAWRARGTGNTEAFF	TRBJ1-1	NA	TRBV30	TRBD1
TGTGCCAGCAGAAAGTGGGGGGAGAACACTGAAGCTTTCTTT	CASRKWGENTEAFF	TRBJ1-1	NA	TRBV25-1	NA
TGTGCCAGCAGGGAGGGACAGGGGTTCTACGAGCAGTACTTC	CASREGQGFYEQYF	TRBJ2-7	NA	TRBV6-1	TRBD1
TGTGCCAGCAGCTTTAGTCCCCAGGGGGCTAACGAGCAGTACTTC	CASSFSPQGANEQYF	TRBJ2-7	few	TRBV7-3	TRBD1
TGTGCCAGCAGTTGGACAGGGGGGTCCACCGGGGAGCTGTTTTTT	CASSWTGGSTGELFF	TRBJ2-2	many	TRBV6-6	TRBD1
TGTGCCAGCAGCGTAGACAGCCCCACAGATACGCAGTATTTT	CASSVDSPTDTQYF	TRBJ2-3	NA	TRBV9	NA
TGTGCCACCAGCAGAGACAGGCAAGAGACCCAGTACTTC	CATSRDRQETQYF	TRBJ2-5	NA	TRBV15	NA
TGTGCCAGCGGACTTGGACAGGGGGCAGATACGCAGTATTTT	CASGLGQGADTQYF	TRBJ2-3	NA	TRBV7-6	TRBD1
TGTGCCAGTAGTCCTCCCGGGACAGGGGGTGAAAAACTGTTTTTT	CASSPPGTGGEKLFF	TRBJ1-4	few	TRBV19	TRBD1
TGTGCCAGCAGACGGACTAGCGGGGGGAGGGACATTCAGTACTTC	CASRRTSGGRDIQYF	TRBJ2-4	few	TRBV11-2	TRBD2
TGTGCAAGCGGCCGGACAGGGGCTGGAAACACCATATATTTT	CASGRTGAGNTIYF	TRBJ1-3	NA	TRBV6-5	TRBD1
TGTGCCAGCAGCCCGGGACTAGCGGGAATTCCGTTCTTC	CASSPGLAGIPFF	TRBJ2-1	NA	TRBV5-4	TRBD2
TGTGCCAGCAGTCCTTGGGAAGCGGGGGGTAATATTTACAATGAGCAGTTCTTC	CASSPWEAGGNIYNEQFF	TRBJ2-1	NA	TRBV27	TRBD2
TGTGCCAGCAGTTTCTACGGAGAAAATTCACCCCTCCACTTT	CASSFYGENSPLHF	TRBJ1-6	NA	TRBV27	NA
TGTGCCAGCAGTTTCCTATCCCGCTTAAGTGCTGAAGCTTTCTTT	CASSFLSRLSAEAFF	TRBJ1-1	NA	TRBV27	NA
TGTGCCAGCAGCTTAGCAGGACAGGGGGCGGGTGGCTACACCTTC	CASSLAGQGAGGYTF	TRBJ1-2	many	TRBV7-2	TRBD1